Following are 32 T cell receptor beta chains from one sample sequenced in a study of blood T cell repertoires in COVID-19. Here immunoSEQ multiplex PCR was the method, and the copy in TCRdb shows in-frame clones only, minus some. The data hold 200,000 to 250,000 clones, with 70% to 90% observed a single time. Sequencing input: peripheral blood. These receptors came from a woman aged 18 to 35 who had recovered from COVID-19.

The chain has TRBV7-9 and TRBJ1-1; D remains ambiguous. The ends were cut back, 4 bases at V and 2 bases at J, with 8 bases in the middle. Germline CDR1 and CDR2: SEHNR and FQNEAQ (reference sequence). The CDR3 covers 13 residues. Written as DNA, the CDR3 is TGTGCCAGCAGCTCAGGAAGCAACACTGAAGCTTTCTTT. It encodes CASSSGSNTEAFF.

The gene calls are TRBV27 and TRBJ2-3; 8 nucleotides line up with TRBD2. This CDR3 has 16 amino acids. CDR1 MNHEY and CDR2 SMNVEV come from the germline V gene (reference sequence). J lost 2 bases, V lost 6 bases, and 10 bases had no gene match. The CDR3 sequence is CASSPPAGGFTDTQYF. CDR3 nucleotide sequence: TGTGCCAGCAGCCCCCCGGCGGGAGGCTTCACAGATACGCAGTATTTT.

This chain joins TRBV30 and TRBJ2-7; tentatively, D is TRBD1 (5 bases). Trimming took off 4 bases at V and 9 bases at J, with 22 bases between the two ends. Looked up from germline, CDR1 is GTSNPN and CDR2 is SVGIG (reference sequence). This CDR3 comprises 14 residues. For the CDR3, the DNA is TGTGCCTGGAAGGGGTGGGGCGCTGAACCCTCGCAGTACTTC. This encodes CAWKGWGAEPSQYF.

This chain joins TRBV4-3 and TRBJ2-7; 7 bases map to TRBD1. The J segment lost 1 base and the V segment lost 3 bases, leaving 12 bases of the junction unmatched. Germline CDR1 and CDR2: LGHNA and YSLEER. The CDR3 has 17 amino acids. Here the CDR3 reads CASSQALLGTDSYEQYF. In nucleotides, the CDR3 is TGCGCCAGCAGCCAGGCCCTCCTTGGGACAGATTCCTACGAGCAGTACTTC.

The chain carries TRBV11-2 and TRBJ1-1; TRBD1 matches at 9 bases. Germline V gene lookup returns CDR1 SGHAT and CDR2 FQNNGV. V gave up 4 bases and J gave up 1 base; unmatched junction bases: 10. The length of the CDR3 is 17 residues. Here the CDR3 reads CASSSPTTGGTNTEAFF. CDR3 nucleotides: TGTGCCAGCAGCTCACCTACTACAGGGGGCACGAACACTGAAGCTTTCTTT.

This CDR3 is CASRLVEQAETQYF. For the CDR3, the DNA is TGTGCAAGTCGCTTAGTAGAGCAGGCAGAGACCCAGTACTTC. The rearrangement joins TRBV12-2 to TRBJ2-5; the listed D gene, TRBD1, was not tested against the DNA. TRBV12-2 is deemed a pseudogene. CDR3 length: 14 residues.

The chain recombines TRBV4-3 with TRBJ1-3, with a tentative D call TRBD1 (5 bases). V was trimmed by 4 bases and J by 3 bases, leaving 16 bases between them. Germline values: CDR1 LGHNA, CDR2 YSLEER. CDR3 length: 16 residues. The CDR3 coding sequence is TGCGCCAGCAGCCCCGGGGGGTCCGTCTTTGGAAACACCATATATTTT. Amino acid sequence: CASSPGGSVFGNTIYF.

The V and J genes are TRBV7-2 and TRBJ2-7, with 7 bases matching TRBD2. Germline assignment: CDR1 SGHTA and CDR2 FQGNSA. The CDR3 runs 13 residues. The ends lost 5 bases at V and 9 bases at J; junction bases unmatched: 10. The CDR3 DNA is TGTGCCAGCAGCCTAACTAGCGCAAATCCGCAGTACTTC. Translating it yields CASSLTSANPQYF.

This clone showed up just a few times. The gene calls are TRBV2 and TRBJ2-5; 12 nucleotides align to TRBD2. Germline CDR1 and CDR2: SNHLY and FYNNEI. This CDR3 has 15 amino acids. Losses at the gene ends were 5 bases for V and 4 bases for J; bases not matched to a gene: 5. The CDR3 loop is CASSKTSGRRETQYF. DNA of the CDR3: TGTGCCAGCAGTAAGACTAGCGGGAGACGAGAGACCCAGTACTTC. Variable domain in full (rest from reference TRBV2 and TRBJ2-5): EPEVTQTPSHQVTQMGQEVILRCVPISNHLYFYWYRQILGQKVEFLVSFYNNEISEKSEIFDDQFSVERPDGSNFTLKIRSTKLEDSAMYFCASSKTSGRRETQYFGPGTRLLVL.

This clone was observed once. DNA of the CDR3: TGTGCCAGCAGCGTCGGGAGGGCCACGTACAATGAGCAGTTCTTC. Translating it yields CASSVGRATYNEQFF. The genes are TRBV9 and TRBJ2-1; 8 positions agree with TRBD2. Germline CDR1 is SGDLS and CDR2 is YYNGEE. V lost 2 bases to trimming and J lost 4 bases; unmatched junction nucleotides: 5. The length of the CDR3 is 15 residues.

In this sample, this clone turned up a few times. The chain combines TRBV7-9 with TRBJ2-1; D is unclear. V shed 8 bases and J shed 4 bases, with 21 bases lying between them. CDR3 length: 16 residues. Germline values: CDR1 SEHNR, CDR2 FQNEAQ (reference sequence). The CDR3 spells CASSSSGHPQYNEQFF. In DNA, the CDR3 is TGTGCCAGCTCGTCTTCTGGCCACCCTCAGTACAATGAGCAGTTCTTC.

V usage is TRBV5-4 and J usage is TRBJ2-1; 10 nucleotides match TRBD2. CDR3 length equals 16 residues. The ends lost 0 bases at V and 8 bases at J; junction bases unmatched: 8. Germline V CDR1 and CDR2: SGHNT, YYREEE (reference sequence). CDR3 sequence reads: CASSLARLAGADEQFF. DNA for the CDR3: TGTGCCAGCAGCTTGGCTAGGCTAGCGGGAGCCGATGAGCAGTTCTTC.

The V gene is TRBV27, the J gene TRBJ2-1, with D possibly being TRBD2 (6 bases). Germline CDR1 and CDR2: MNHEY and SMNVEV (reference sequence). Trimming removed 5 bases at V and 5 bases at J, with 16 bases between. This CDR3 comprises 15 residues. The CDR3 loop reads CASSPAGWGNNEQFF. CDR3 DNA: TGTGCCAGCAGTCCGGCGGGATGGGGGAACAATGAGCAGTTCTTC.

The chain links TRBV29-1 to TRBJ1-1; the D is unclear. Germline CDR1 and CDR2: SQVTM and ANQGSEA. This CDR3 region has 12 residues. The CDR3 sequence: CSIARLNTEAFF. Written as DNA, the CDR3 is TGCAGTATAGCACGTTTGAACACTGAAGCTTTCTTT.

This chain uses TRBV28 with TRBJ2-7; perhaps TRBD1 as D (6 bases). Trimming stripped 5 bases from V and 0 bases from J, with 17 bases between. CDR1 and CDR2 from the germline V gene are MDHEN and SYDVKM. The CDR3 consists of 16 residues. CDR3 in DNA: TGTGCCAGCAGTCCCTCGGACAGCAAAAGCTCCTACGAGCAGTACTTC. This encodes CASSPSDSKSSYEQYF.

This clone was counted a single time. The sample holds other DNA sequences that translate to the same CDR3. This chain connects TRBV9 to TRBJ1-1, with D possibly TRBD1 on 5 matching bases. V shed 2 bases and J shed 3 bases, with 8 bases lying between them. Germline V gives CDR1 SGDLS, CDR2 YYNGEE. The CDR3 is 13 residues long. CDR3 region: CASSVGGDTEAFF. DNA of the CDR3: TGTGCCAGCAGCGTGGGGGGAGACACTGAAGCTTTCTTT. Full variable domain (remainder filled in from reference TRBV9 and TRBJ1-1): DSGVTQTPKHLITATGQRVTLRCSPRSGDLSVYWYQQSLDQGLQFLIQYYNGEERAKGNILERFSAQQFPDLHSELNLSSLELGDSALYFCASSVGGDTEAFFGQGTRLTVV.

V is TRBV7-2 and J is TRBJ2-3; D is unclear. This CDR3 has 12 residues. The germline CDR1 and CDR2 sequences are SGHTA and FQGNSA. Trimming cost V 5 bases and J 11 bases, with 14 bases left between them. For the CDR3, the DNA is TGTGCCAGCAGCCTTTCCAGGTTTGGGCAGTATTTT. It specifies CASSLSRFGQYF.

The V and J genes are TRBV12-3 or TRBV12-4 and TRBJ1-3; D not resolved. V was cut by 3 bases and J by 7 bases, with 4 bases left in between. This CDR3 region has 11 residues. CDR3 DNA sequence: TGTGCCAGCAGTTTCGCGAACACCATATATTTT. Its protein is CASSFANTIYF.

This clone was recorded a few times. This chain uses TRBV4-2 with TRBJ2-2; TRBD2 agrees at 10 bases. Trimming cost V 4 bases and J 3 bases; bases outside gene matches: 8. The germline V gene encodes CDR1 LGHNA and CDR2 YNFKEQ. This CDR3 has 17 residues. The CDR3 here is CASSPGLAGGDTGELFF. CDR3 in DNA: TGTGCCAGCAGCCCCGGGTTAGCGGGAGGTGACACCGGGGAGCTGTTTTTT.

The V call is TRBV18, the J call TRBJ2-7, with 10 nucleotides matching TRBD1. This CDR3 has 20 amino acids. After removal of 0 bases from V and 0 bases from J, the junction contained 14 bases not matched to a gene. From germline, CDR1 is KGHSH and CDR2 LQKENI. CDR3 region: CASSPPSSGQGLLSSYEQYF. CDR3 nucleotides: TGTGCCAGCTCACCACCATCCTCGGGACAGGGGCTTCTCAGCTCCTACGAGCAGTACTTC.

The rearrangement joins TRBV6-5 to TRBJ2-1; D not certain. Trimming removed 6 bases at V and 0 bases at J, with 9 bases between. CDR3 length equals 14 residues. Germline V CDR1 and CDR2: MNHEY, SVGAGI. The CDR3 nucleotides read TGTGCCAGCAGCCAACGGAGCTCCTACAATGAGCAGTTCTTC. Protein: CASSQRSSYNEQFF.

The chain carries TRBV29-1 and TRBJ1-1, with D tentatively TRBD1 (5 bases). The ends were cut back, 5 bases at V and 4 bases at J, with 8 bases in the middle. The germline CDR1 and CDR2 sequences are SQVTM and ANQGSEA. The CDR3 sequence is 11 residues long. In DNA form, the CDR3 reads TGCAGCGTTCGACAGTTCACTGAAGCTTTCTTT. It encodes CSVRQFTEAFF.

The chain recombines TRBV19 with TRBJ2-2, with D maybe TRBD2 (5 bases). Trimming pared 1 base from V and 4 bases from J, leaving 13 bases between. This CDR3 contains 16 residues. The germline CDR1 and CDR2 sequences are LNHDA and SQIVND (reference sequence). CDR3 sequence reads: CASSIAGYWRTGELFF. The CDR3 coding sequence is TGTGCCAGTAGTATAGCGGGATATTGGCGCACCGGGGAGCTGTTTTTT.

V is TRBV11-3 and J is TRBJ1-1, with a tentative D call TRBD1 (6 bases). Trimming cost V 5 bases and J 5 bases, with 12 bases left between them. Germline values: CDR1 SGHNT, CDR2 YENEEA. There are 13 residues in the CDR3. CDR3: CASSTRGGTEAFF. CDR3 nucleotide sequence: TGTGCCAGCAGCACCAGGGGTGGTACTGAAGCTTTCTTT. The full variable domain, its missing parts supplied by reference TRBV11-3 and TRBJ1-1, is EAGVVQSPRYKIIEKKQPVAFWCNPISGHNTLYWYLQNLGQGPELLIRYENEEAVDDSQLPKDRFSAERLKGVDSTLKIQPAELGDSAVYLCASSTRGGTEAFFGQGTRLTVV.

V gene TRBV5-6 combines with J gene TRBJ2-1; 10 bases line up with TRBD1. CDR1 is SGHDT and CDR2 is YYEEEE in the germline V gene. Trimming took 2 bases from V and 8 from J; bases not matched to a gene: 10. The CDR3 is made up of 16 amino acids. The CDR3 coding sequence is TGTGCCAGCAGCTTCCTTGGGACAGGGGAGGGGGATGAGCAGTTCTTC. Translated, it gives CASSFLGTGEGDEQFF. The variable domain in full, completed from reference TRBV5-6 and TRBJ2-1, reads DAGVTQSPTHLIKTRGQQVTLRCSPKSGHDTVSWYQQALGQGPQFIFQYYEEEERQRGNFPDRFSGHQFPNYSSELNVNALLLGDSALYLCASSFLGTGEGDEQFFGPGTRLTVL.

The chain is built from TRBV11-2 and TRBJ1-2; D unclear. The CDR3 is 15 residues long. The germline CDR1 and CDR2 sequences are SGHAT and FQNNGV. V was cut by 0 bases and J by 5 bases, with 13 bases left in between. In DNA form, the CDR3 reads TGTGCCAGCAGCTTAGAGGCTTGGGCAGAGTATGGCTACACCTTC. It encodes CASSLEAWAEYGYTF.

The V call is TRBV25-1, the J call TRBJ2-1; D perhaps matches TRBD2 (7 bases). The length of the CDR3 is 16 residues. Deletions cut 1 base from V and 5 bases from J, with 15 bases between. Germline CDR1 is MGHDK and CDR2 is SYGVNS. CDR3 coding DNA: TGTGCCAGCAGTGAATCGAGGGGGAGGGCGGACAATGAGCAGTTCTTC. Residues: CASSESRGRADNEQFF.

J is TRBJ1-2 and V is TRBV19, with D possibly TRBD1 on 5 matching bases. V lost 6 bases and J 0 bases, leaving 14 bases between the germline ends. The length of the CDR3 is 15 residues. In germline, CDR1 is LNHDA, CDR2 SQIVND (reference sequence). The CDR3 region is CASRDGGGTNYGYTF. In nucleotides, the CDR3 is TGTGCCAGTAGGGATGGCGGGGGAACTAACTATGGCTACACCTTC. Looking up the rest from reference TRBV19 and TRBJ1-2 gives the full variable domain: DGGITQSPKYLFRKEGQNVTLSCEQNLNHDAMYWYRQDPGQGLRLIYYSQIVNDFQKGDIAEGYSVSREKKESFPLTVTSAQKNPTAFYLCASRDGGGTNYGYTFGSGTRLTVV.

The V call is TRBV7-6, the J call TRBJ2-7, with D perhaps TRBD2 (7 bases). The germline V gene encodes CDR1 SGHVS and CDR2 FNYEAQ. V lost 7 bases, J lost 2 bases, and 15 bases lay in between. This CDR3 is 14 amino acids long. This chain's CDR3 is CASTPGGGAYEQYF. The CDR3 DNA reads as TGTGCCAGCACCCCGGGGGGCGGGGCCTACGAGCAGTACTTC.

The chain carries TRBV6-5 and TRBJ1-2; maybe TRBD1 (6 bases). This CDR3 region has 16 residues. Germline V CDR1 and CDR2: MNHEY, SVGAGI. The V end lost 2 bases, the J end lost 8 bases, and 21 bases lay between the germline ends. CDR3 amino acids: CASSYGGFSTGFGYTF. In nucleotides, the CDR3 is TGTGCCAGCAGTTACGGAGGATTTAGTACAGGGTTCGGCTACACCTTC.

This chain uses TRBV4-1 with TRBJ2-7, with TRBD1 matching over 7 bases. V gave up 5 bases and J gave up 3 bases; unmatched junction bases: 4. CDR1 and CDR2 from the germline V gene are MGHRA and YSYEKL. The CDR3 extends over 13 amino acids. The CDR3 sequence: CASSGQELYEQYF. CDR3 nucleotides: TGCGCCAGCAGCGGACAGGAACTCTACGAGCAGTACTTC.

V is TRBV20-1 and J is TRBJ2-3; D is possibly TRBD1 (5 bases). Germline V gene lookup returns CDR1 DFQATT and CDR2 SNEGSKA (reference sequence). The CDR3 has 15 residues. Trimming removed 3 bases from V and 0 bases from J, with 13 bases in between. The CDR3, as DNA: TGCAGTGCTAGTAGGCGGAAGGGGAGCACAGATACGCAGTATTTT. Translating it yields CSASRRKGSTDTQYF.